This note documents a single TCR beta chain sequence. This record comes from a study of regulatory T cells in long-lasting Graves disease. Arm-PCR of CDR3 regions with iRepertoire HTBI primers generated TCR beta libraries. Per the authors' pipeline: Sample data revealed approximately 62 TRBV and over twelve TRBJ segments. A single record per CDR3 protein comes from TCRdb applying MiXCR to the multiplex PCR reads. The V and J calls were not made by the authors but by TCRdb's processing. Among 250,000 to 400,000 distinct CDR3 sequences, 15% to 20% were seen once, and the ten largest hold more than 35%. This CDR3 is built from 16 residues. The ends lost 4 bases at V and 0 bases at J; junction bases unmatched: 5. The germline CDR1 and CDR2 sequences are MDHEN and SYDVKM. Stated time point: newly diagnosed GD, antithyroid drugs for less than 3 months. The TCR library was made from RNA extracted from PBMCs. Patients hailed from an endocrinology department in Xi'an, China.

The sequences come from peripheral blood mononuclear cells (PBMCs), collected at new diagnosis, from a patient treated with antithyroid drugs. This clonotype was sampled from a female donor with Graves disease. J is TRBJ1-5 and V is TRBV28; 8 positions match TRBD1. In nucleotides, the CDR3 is TGTGCCAGCAGTTCCGGACAGGGAGTTAGCAATCAGCCCCAGCATTTT. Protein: CASSSGQGVSNQPQHF.